This TCR beta chain was captured by sequencing in a study of T cell changes during pregnancy in multiple sclerosis. Clones were read by immunoSEQ multiplex PCR, and TCRdb kept only the in-frame ones, dropping some. In the table there are some 30,000 clones, roughly nine tenths of which are singletons. CDR3 length: 15 amino acids. The junction had 7 bases not matched to a gene; V was cut back by 5 bases and J by 2 bases. Germline CDR1 LNHDA, CDR2 SQIVND (reference sequence). The chain is built from TRBV19 and TRBJ2-7; TRBD1 agrees at 9 bases. The sample was CD8+ T cells from peripheral blood mononuclear cells, taken in the second trimester of pregnancy. This sequence was found in a female donor in good health, enrolled as a control in a pregnancy study. This CDR3 reads CASSRDRDLAYEQYF. CDR3 in DNA: TGTGCCAGTAGTCGGGACAGGGACCTAGCCTACGAGCAGTACTTC. The whole variable domain, remainder taken from reference TRBV19 and TRBJ2-7, is DGGITQSPKYLFRKEGQNVTLSCEQNLNHDAMYWYRQDPGQGLRLIYYSQIVNDFQKGDIAEGYSVSREKKESFPLTVTSAQKNPTAFYLCASSRDRDLAYEQYFGPGTRLTVT.